This T cell receptor (beta chain) was sequenced for a study of regulatory T cells in long-lasting Graves disease. Study-level findings and limits: Lower TCR diversity was seen in persistent Graves' patients than in newly diagnosed ones.

This clonotype was seen ten or more times. Its target is unknown. Indicated time point: newly diagnosed GD, antithyroid drugs for less than 3 months. Scientists built the TCR library using RNA that was extracted from PBMCs. This CDR3 comprises 18 residues. The germline V and J ends were trimmed by 2 bases and 0 bases, with 20 bases remaining between them. The germline gives CDR1 DFQATT, CDR2 SNEGSKA (reference sequence). Arm-PCR with iRepertoire HTBI primers amplified the CDR3 regions for these TCR beta libraries. TCRdb recomputed calls from the multiplex PCR reads with MiXCR, one row per CDR3 protein. The sample lists around 250,000 distinct CDR3 sequences, about a sixth occurring once.

The sequenced sample was peripheral blood mononuclear cells (PBMCs), obtained at new diagnosis, from a patient treated with antithyroid drugs. The chain uses TRBV20-1 and TRBJ1-3; D not resolved. The sequence derives from a female donor with Graves disease. The chain's CDR3 is CSARPSVGRTYSGNTIYF. CDR3 nucleotide sequence: TGCAGTGCTAGACCTTCTGTTGGCAGGACCTACTCTGGAAACACCATATATTTT.